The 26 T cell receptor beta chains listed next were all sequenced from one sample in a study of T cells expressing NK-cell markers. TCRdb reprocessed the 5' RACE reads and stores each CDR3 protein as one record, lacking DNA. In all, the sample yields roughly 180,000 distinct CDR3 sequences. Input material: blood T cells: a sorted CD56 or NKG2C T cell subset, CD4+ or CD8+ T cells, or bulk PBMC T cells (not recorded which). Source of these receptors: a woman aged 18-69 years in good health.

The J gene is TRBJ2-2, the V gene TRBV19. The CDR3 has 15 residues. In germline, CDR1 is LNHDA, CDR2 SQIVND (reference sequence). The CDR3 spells CASSISPANTGELFF.

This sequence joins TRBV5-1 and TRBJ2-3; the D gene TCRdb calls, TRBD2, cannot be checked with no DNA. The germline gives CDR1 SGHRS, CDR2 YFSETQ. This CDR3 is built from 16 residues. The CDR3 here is CASREGLAGSTDTQYF.

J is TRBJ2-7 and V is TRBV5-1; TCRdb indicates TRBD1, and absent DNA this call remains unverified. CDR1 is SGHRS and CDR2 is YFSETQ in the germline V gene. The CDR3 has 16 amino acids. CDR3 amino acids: CASSLLVQGLGYEQYF. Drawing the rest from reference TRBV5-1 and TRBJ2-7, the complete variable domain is KAGVTQTPRYLIKTRGQQVTLSCSPISGHRSVSWYQQTPGQGLQFLFEYFSETQRNKGNFPGRFSGRQFSNSRSEMNVSTLELGDSALYLCASSLLVQGLGYEQYFGPGTRLTVT.

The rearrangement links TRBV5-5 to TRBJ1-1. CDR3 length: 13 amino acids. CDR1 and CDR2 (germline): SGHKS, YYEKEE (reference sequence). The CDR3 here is CASSFAGSTEAFF. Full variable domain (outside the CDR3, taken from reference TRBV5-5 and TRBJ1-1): DAGVTQSPTHLIKTRGQQVTLRCSPISGHKSVSWYQQVLGQGPQFIFQYYEKEERGRGNFPDRFSARQFPNYSSELNVNALLLGDSALYLCASSFAGSTEAFFGQGTRLTVV.

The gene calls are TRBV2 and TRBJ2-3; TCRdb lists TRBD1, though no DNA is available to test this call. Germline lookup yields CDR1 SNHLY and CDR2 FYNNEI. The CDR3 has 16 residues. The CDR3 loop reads CATSKASGGGADTQYF.

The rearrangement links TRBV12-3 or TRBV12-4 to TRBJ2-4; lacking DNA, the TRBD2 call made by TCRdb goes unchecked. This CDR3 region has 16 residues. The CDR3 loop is CASSLAGTGQKLIQYF.

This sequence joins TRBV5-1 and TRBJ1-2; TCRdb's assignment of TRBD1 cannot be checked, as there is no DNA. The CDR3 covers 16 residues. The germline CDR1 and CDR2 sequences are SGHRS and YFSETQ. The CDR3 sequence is CASSSGTPGTGYGYTF.

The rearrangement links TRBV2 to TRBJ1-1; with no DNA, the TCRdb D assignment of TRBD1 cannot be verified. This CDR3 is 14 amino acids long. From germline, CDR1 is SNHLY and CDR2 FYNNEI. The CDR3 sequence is CASRRQGLYTEAFF.

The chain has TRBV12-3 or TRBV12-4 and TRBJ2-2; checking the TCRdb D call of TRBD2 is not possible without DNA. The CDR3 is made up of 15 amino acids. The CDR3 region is CASSLGGTITGELFF.

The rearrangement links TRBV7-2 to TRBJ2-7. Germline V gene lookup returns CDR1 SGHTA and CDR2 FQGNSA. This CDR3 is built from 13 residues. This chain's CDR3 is CASSQWTSYEQYF.

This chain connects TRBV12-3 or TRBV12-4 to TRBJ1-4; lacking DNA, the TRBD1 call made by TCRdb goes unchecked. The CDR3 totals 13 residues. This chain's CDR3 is CASNSGLAEKLFF.

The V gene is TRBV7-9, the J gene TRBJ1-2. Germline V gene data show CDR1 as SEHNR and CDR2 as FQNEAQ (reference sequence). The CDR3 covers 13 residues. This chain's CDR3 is CASSLDAFYGYTF.

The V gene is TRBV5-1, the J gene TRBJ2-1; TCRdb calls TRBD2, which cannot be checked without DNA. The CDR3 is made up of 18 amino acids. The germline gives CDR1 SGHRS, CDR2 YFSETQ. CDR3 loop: CASSGQGVLAGDYNEQFF.

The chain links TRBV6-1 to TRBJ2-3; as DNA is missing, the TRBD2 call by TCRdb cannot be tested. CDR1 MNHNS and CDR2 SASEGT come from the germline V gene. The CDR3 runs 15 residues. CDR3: CASSTRGVREDTQYF.

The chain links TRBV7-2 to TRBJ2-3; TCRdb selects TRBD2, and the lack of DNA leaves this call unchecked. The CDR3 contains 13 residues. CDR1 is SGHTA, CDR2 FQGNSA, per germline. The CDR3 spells CASSVDTGSSQYF.

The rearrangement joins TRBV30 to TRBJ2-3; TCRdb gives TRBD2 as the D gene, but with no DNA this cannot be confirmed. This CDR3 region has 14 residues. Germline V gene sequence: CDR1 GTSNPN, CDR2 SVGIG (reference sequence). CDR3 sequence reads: CACDSGTSTDTQYF.

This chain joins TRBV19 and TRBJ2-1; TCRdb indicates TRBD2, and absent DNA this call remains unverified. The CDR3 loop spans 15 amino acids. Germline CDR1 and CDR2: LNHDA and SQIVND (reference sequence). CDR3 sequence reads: CASRSGTSDYNEQFF.

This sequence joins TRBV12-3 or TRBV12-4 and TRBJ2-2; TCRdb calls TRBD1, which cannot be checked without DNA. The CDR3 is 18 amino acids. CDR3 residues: CASSLGANRVPGTGELFF.

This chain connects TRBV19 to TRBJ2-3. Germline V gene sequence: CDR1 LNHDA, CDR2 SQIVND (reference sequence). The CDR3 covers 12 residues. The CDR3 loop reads CASRQSGDTQYF.

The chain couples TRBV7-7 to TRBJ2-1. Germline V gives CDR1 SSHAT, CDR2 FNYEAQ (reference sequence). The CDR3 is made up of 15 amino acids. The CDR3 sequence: CASSARQDTYNEQFF.

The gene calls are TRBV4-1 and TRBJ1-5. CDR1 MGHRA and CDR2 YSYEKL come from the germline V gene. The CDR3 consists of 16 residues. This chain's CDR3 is CASSRLPPGTNQPQHF.

The CDR3 loop is CASSSGQGGHYQETQYF. The V gene is TRBV5-1, the J gene TRBJ2-5; TCRdb outputs TRBD1, but without DNA this stays unchecked. This CDR3 has 17 amino acids. Looked up from germline, CDR1 is SGHRS and CDR2 is YFSETQ.

CDR3 protein: CATSPRIAGGWTNEQFF. The gene calls are TRBV15 and TRBJ2-1; absent DNA, TCRdb's TRBD2 call cannot be checked. Germline CDR1 LNHNV, CDR2 YYDKDF (reference sequence). The CDR3 spans 17 residues. Full variable domain (remainder filled in from reference TRBV15 and TRBJ2-1): DAMVIQNPRYQVTQFGKPVTLSCSQTLNHNVMYWYQQKSSQAPKLLFHYYDKDFNNEADTPDNFQSRRPNTSFCFLDIRSPGLGDTAMYLCATSPRIAGGWTNEQFFGPGTRLTVL.

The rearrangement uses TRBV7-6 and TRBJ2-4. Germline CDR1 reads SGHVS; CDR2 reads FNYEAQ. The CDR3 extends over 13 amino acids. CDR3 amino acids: CASSVTEKNIQYF.

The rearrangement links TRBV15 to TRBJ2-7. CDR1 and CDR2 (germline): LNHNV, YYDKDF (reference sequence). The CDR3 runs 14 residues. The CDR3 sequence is CATSRGLAPYEQYF.

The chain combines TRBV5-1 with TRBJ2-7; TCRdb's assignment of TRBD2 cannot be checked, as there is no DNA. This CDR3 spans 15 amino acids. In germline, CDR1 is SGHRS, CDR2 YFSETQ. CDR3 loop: CASSLGRVVRNEQYF.